Listed below are T cell receptor beta chains from one sample, sequenced in a study of patients and donors after allogeneic stem cell transplantation. TCRdb processed the RT-PCR reads anew with MiXCR; each CDR3 protein has one entry. This sample yields 800,000 to 1,000,000 distinct CDR3 sequences, of which more than 15% are seen a single time; around 6% belongs to the top ten. The sample consisted of blood, either unsorted or a sorted T cell fraction (not recorded which). The receptors stem from a human donor who was either an allogeneic HSCT recipient or a stem cell or donor lymphocyte infusion donor (not recorded which). It is not recorded whose cells these are; they may come from a transplant donor. Both conserved end residues are part of each CDR3. D genes are given only for firm matches. Only part of the rows carry a size: once, few, many, or a class if the clone is expanded.

D: -
J: TRBJ2-7
V: TRBV2
size: few
DNA: TGTGCCAGCAGAGACTCATGGGACCGAGCCTACGAGCAGTACTTC
CDR3: CASRDSWDRAYEQYF

D: TRBD1
J: TRBJ2-7
V: TRBV15
size: -
DNA: TGTGCCACCAGCAGAAAGGGACAGGGGGCTTACGAGCAGTACTTC
CDR3: CATSRKGQGAYEQYF

D: -
J: TRBJ2-4
V: TRBV12-3/TRBV12-4
size: -
DNA: TGTGCCAGCAGTTTATTTACGATGGTAGCCAAAAACATTCAGTACTTC
CDR3: CASSLFTMVAKNIQYF

D: TRBD2
J: TRBJ2-1
V: TRBV12-3/TRBV12-4
size: many
DNA: TGTGCCACCCGGACTAGCGGGAGGAGGAATGAGCAGTTCTTC
CDR3: CATRTSGRRNEQFF

D: -
J: TRBJ2-2
V: TRBV24-1
size: few
DNA: TGTGCCACCCAAGAAGGGGCCGGGGAGCTGTTTTTT
CDR3: CATQEGAGELFF

D: TRBD1
J: TRBJ2-7
V: TRBV5-4
size: -
DNA: TGTGCCAGCAGCTTACAGGTGTCCCGGGACAGGCGATTAAGGTACGAGCAGTACTTC
CDR3: CASSLQVSRDRRLRYEQYF

D: TRBD2
J: TRBJ2-1
V: TRBV6-1
size: few
DNA: TGTGCCAGCAGTAAAACTAGCGGGGCCCCAAATGAGCAGTTCTTC
CDR3: CASSKTSGAPNEQFF

D: -
J: TRBJ2-7
V: TRBV5-1
size: few
DNA: TGCGCCAGCAGCTTGTTTGGGCCCAAAGACGAGCAGTACTTC
CDR3: CASSLFGPKDEQYF

D: -
J: TRBJ2-1
V: TRBV6-4
size: -
DNA: TGTGCCAGCAGTGACTCGCTAAAGGTCCGCGGTGAGCAGTTCTTC
CDR3: CASSDSLKVRGEQFF

D: TRBD1
J: TRBJ2-3
V: TRBV20-1
size: few
DNA: TGCAGTGCAACGACCGGGACAGGGACAGATACGCAGTATTTT
CDR3: CSATTGTGTDTQYF

D: -
J: TRBJ2-5
V: TRBV7-2
size: few
DNA: TGTGCCAGCAGCTTAATGGCGAGCGGGGACAGAGAGACCCAGTACTTC
CDR3: CASSLMASGDRETQYF

D: -
J: TRBJ2-1
V: TRBV19
size: few
DNA: TGTGCCAGCCGGGACATTTCGAGGGATGAGCAGTTCTTC
CDR3: CASRDISRDEQFF

D: -
J: TRBJ1-1
V: TRBV4-1
size: few
DNA: TGCGCCAGCAGCCAAGATGGTTTTGAAGCTTTCTTT
CDR3: CASSQDGFEAFF

D: TRBD2
J: TRBJ2-2
V: TRBV20-1
size: -
DNA: TGCAGTGCTAGAGACGGGCGGGGGACGAACACCGGGGAGCTGTTTTTT
CDR3: CSARDGRGTNTGELFF

D: -
J: TRBJ1-2
V: TRBV21-1
size: -
DNA: TGTGCCAGCAGAGTAGGGGAGACAGGGTTTCCTTATGGCTACACCTTC
CDR3: CASRVGETGFPYGYTF

D: TRBD1
J: TRBJ2-3
V: TRBV13
size: few
DNA: TGTGCCAGCAGCCCTGGGACAGGTCACACAGATACGCAGTATTTT
CDR3: CASSPGTGHTDTQYF

D: -
J: TRBJ2-1
V: TRBV20-1
size: -
DNA: TGCAGTGCTAGAGACCCCCGCCTAGCTCCCTACAATGAGCAGTTCTTC
CDR3: CSARDPRLAPYNEQFF

D: -
J: TRBJ2-1
V: TRBV7-9
size: -
DNA: TGTGCCAGCAGCTTAGCGCCACTCGGAGGCCCGAATGAGCAGTTCTTC
CDR3: CASSLAPLGGPNEQFF

D: TRBD2
J: TRBJ2-1
V: TRBV20-1
size: few
DNA: TGCAGTGCTAGAGAATTTAGGACTAGCGGGAGGGCCTCCTACAATGAGCAGTTCTTC
CDR3: CSAREFRTSGRASYNEQFF

D: TRBD1
J: TRBJ1-1
V: TRBV5-1
size: many
DNA: TGTGCCAGCAGCTTAGGGACAGTGAACACTGAAGCTTTCTTT
CDR3: CASSLGTVNTEAFF

D: -
J: TRBJ1-2
V: TRBV12-3/TRBV12-4
size: -
DNA: TGTGCCAGCAGTCCTCGGACCCATCTAGGCTACACCTTC
CDR3: CASSPRTHLGYTF

D: TRBD1
J: TRBJ2-1
V: TRBV9
size: few
DNA: TGTGCCAGCAGCACCCCAGGGACAGGAGTGCAGTTCTTC
CDR3: CASSTPGTGVQFF

D: TRBD2
J: TRBJ2-1
V: TRBV20-1
size: -
DNA: TGCAGTGCTGGCGGGGGGATGAAGGATGAGCAGTTCTTC
CDR3: CSAGGGMKDEQFF

D: -
J: TRBJ1-2
V: TRBV7-2
size: few
DNA: TGTGCCAGCAGCCCTAGGCCGCAAATTAACTATGGCTACACCTTC
CDR3: CASSPRPQINYGYTF

D: -
J: TRBJ1-1
V: TRBV3-1
size: -
DNA: TGTGCCAGCAGCCAATCAGAGCTTGAAGCTTTCTTT
CDR3: CASSQSELEAFF

D: -
J: TRBJ2-5
V: TRBV5-8
size: few
DNA: TGTGCCAGCAGCTTCGATGTACAGGGTTGGTCAGAGACCCAGTACTTC
CDR3: CASSFDVQGWSETQYF

D: -
J: TRBJ2-7
V: TRBV4-1
size: few
DNA: TGCGCCAGCAGCCATAGTCATCGCAGCGGCTACGAGCAGTACTTC
CDR3: CASSHSHRSGYEQYF

D: -
J: TRBJ1-2
V: TRBV29-1
size: few
DNA: TGCAGCGTTGGCCGGGGAACCGGGACACTAGATGGCTACACCTTC
CDR3: CSVGRGTGTLDGYTF

D: -
J: TRBJ1-2
V: TRBV7-2
size: -
DNA: TGTGCCAGCAGCTTAGTCGTGGATCCTAACTATGGCTACACCTTC
CDR3: CASSLVVDPNYGYTF

D: -
J: TRBJ2-3
V: TRBV11-1
size: -
DNA: TGTGCCAGCAGGTTGACTAGTTCCTCTACGCAGTATTTT
CDR3: CASRLTSSSTQYF

D: -
J: TRBJ1-5
V: TRBV20-1
size: -
DNA: TGCAGTGCCCCTTCGAGAGTCAATCAGCCCCAGCATTTT
CDR3: CSAPSRVNQPQHF

D: TRBD1
J: TRBJ2-6
V: TRBV9
size: -
DNA: TGTGCCAGCAGCCGAAGGGGGCGCTCTGGGGCCAACGTCCTGACTTTC
CDR3: CASSRRGRSGANVLTF

D: TRBD2
J: TRBJ2-7
V: TRBV3-1
size: few
DNA: TGTGCCAGCAGCCTGACTAGCGATTACCGCTACGAGCAGTACTTC
CDR3: CASSLTSDYRYEQYF

D: -
J: TRBJ2-1
V: TRBV20-1
size: -
DNA: TGCAGTGCTACGACGGGTGGGGGGGCATACAATGAGCAGTTCTTC
CDR3: CSATTGGGAYNEQFF

D: TRBD2
J: TRBJ2-1
V: TRBV24-1
size: -
DNA: TGTGCCACCAGAGCGGGAGCGCCCTACAATGAGCAGTTCTTC
CDR3: CATRAGAPYNEQFF

D: TRBD1
J: TRBJ2-6
V: TRBV5-1
size: -
DNA: TGCGCCAGCAGCAAGGACAGGCCTCTGGGGGCCAACGTCCTGACTTTC
CDR3: CASSKDRPLGANVLTF

D: TRBD1
J: TRBJ2-6
V: TRBV10-3
size: -
DNA: TGTGCCATCAGTGAGGACAGGGGCCAGTCTGGGGCCAACGTCCTGACTTTC
CDR3: CAISEDRGQSGANVLTF

D: TRBD2
J: TRBJ2-1
V: TRBV20-1
size: many
DNA: TGCAGTGCCGGGAAAACTAGCGGGAGAAAGAATGAGCAGTTCTTC
CDR3: CSAGKTSGRKNEQFF

D: -
J: TRBJ1-1
V: TRBV7-2
size: -
DNA: TGTGCCAGCAGCTTACCCCTCCGTGTGGAGAAAGCTTTCTTT
CDR3: CASSLPLRVEKAFF

D: TRBD1
J: TRBJ2-1
V: TRBV4-1
size: -
DNA: TGCGCCAGCAGCCCTACCGTGGGACAGGGGGCTGAGAATGAGCAGTTCTTC
CDR3: CASSPTVGQGAENEQFF

D: -
J: TRBJ2-3
V: TRBV4-3
size: -
DNA: TGCGCCAGCAGCCAAGAAGTGACGGTAGTGGATACGCAGTATTTT
CDR3: CASSQEVTVVDTQYF

D: -
J: TRBJ2-1
V: TRBV20-1
size: few
DNA: TGCAGTGGTCAGGAGGGGGGTGAGCAGTTCTTC
CDR3: CSGQEGGEQFF

D: -
J: TRBJ1-2
V: TRBV7-2
size: -
DNA: TGTGCCAGCAGCTTAGTGCACGGGAACTATGGCTACACCTTC
CDR3: CASSLVHGNYGYTF

D: -
J: TRBJ2-7
V: TRBV4-3
size: few
DNA: TGCGCCAGCAGCCCAAGGCCAGGAGCTTACGAGCAGTACTTC
CDR3: CASSPRPGAYEQYF

D: -
J: TRBJ1-5
V: TRBV6-2/TRBV6-3
size: -
DNA: TGTGCCAGCAGTCCCCCGGCAGGGACACAGCCCCAGCATTTT
CDR3: CASSPPAGTQPQHF

D: -
J: TRBJ2-2
V: TRBV5-1
size: -
DNA: TGCGCCAGCAGCTTGGGACTATTTAGCACCGGGGAGCTGTTTTTT
CDR3: CASSLGLFSTGELFF